The text below deals with one T cell receptor beta chain. TCRdb ran MiXCR on the 5' RACE reads and lists one entry per CDR3 protein. This table holds 410,000 or so distinct CDR3 sequences, less than 25% found once. The sample is drawn from a study of T-cell memory formation after mild COVID-19. V gave up 4 bases and J gave up 1 base, with 7 bases separating them. The CDR3 is 13 amino acids. Per the germline V gene, CDR1 is SGHVS and CDR2 is FNYEAQ. The chain has TRBV7-6 and TRBJ1-1; D is undetermined. The receptor's source is an adult woman who had mild COVID-19 (a few samples of this study predate the infection). Cell type and time point are not known. The sequencing input was PBMCs or a T cell subset sorted from them (not recorded which). The chain's CDR3 is CASSSHRNTEAFF. The CDR3 bases are TGTGCCAGCAGCTCGCACAGGAACACTGAAGCTTTCTTT.